Listed below are T cell receptor beta chains from one sample, sequenced in a study of blood T cell repertoires in COVID-19. The assay was immunoSEQ multiplex PCR, and TCRdb's table has in-frame clones only and misses some. The data show 250,000 to 300,000 clones, 90% seen once. Source material: peripheral blood. The receptors here all came from a woman aged 60-75 years with COVID-19, enrolled during active disease. Both conserved end residues are part of each CDR3. D genes are given only for firm matches.

V gene: TRBV6-5; D gene: -; CDR3 protein: CASSYGGRNQPQHF
V gene: TRBV7-2; D gene: TRBD1; CDR3 protein: CASSLATGTGGYEQYF
V gene: TRBV7-9; D gene: TRBD2; CDR3 protein: CASSLGGTSGDEQYF
V gene: TRBV27; D gene: TRBD1; CDR3 protein: CASSFRGQYGYTF
V gene: TRBV9; D gene: -; CDR3 protein: CASRDTGSSYNEQFF
V gene: TRBV13; D gene: TRBD1; CDR3 protein: CASSPKLGQNEQFF
V gene: TRBV20-1; D gene: -; CDR3 protein: CSARDRIVPYF
V gene: TRBV9; D gene: -; CDR3 protein: CASSVGLSVNTEAFF
V gene: TRBV7-9; D gene: -; CDR3 protein: CASSENRVNTEAFF
V gene: TRBV7-2; D gene: TRBD2; CDR3 protein: CASVAGSRADTQYF
V gene: TRBV18; D gene: -; CDR3 protein: CASSPYGGSRNEKLFF
V gene: TRBV18; D gene: TRBD1; CDR3 protein: CASSPMGTGGVRYGYTF
V gene: TRBV7-2; D gene: -; CDR3 protein: CASSRGQRSNQPQHF
V gene: TRBV3-1/TRBV3-2; D gene: -; CDR3 protein: CASSFTSPISYEQYF
V gene: TRBV5-4; D gene: TRBD1; CDR3 protein: CASSLGPEGAYTEAFF
V gene: TRBV19; D gene: -; CDR3 protein: CASSIFTDSNQPQHF
V gene: TRBV11-2; D gene: TRBD1; CDR3 protein: CASSSDRGHSNQPQHF